Each of the 25 T cell receptor beta chains below was sequenced from the same sample in a study of Ad26.COV2.S vaccination and SARS-CoV-2 variants (dated by TCRdb to the early 2020s). Library generation was performed with the immunoSEQ multiplex PCR assay. TCRdb provides this immuneACCESS table in a form limited to in-frame rearrangements. Some clones are lacking; in checked studies, under half of them reflect an unresolved V gene, and why the rest are absent is not known. Within this sample are a few hundred thousand clones, with 90% of them counted one time only. Approximately 4.5% of the sample comes from the top ten. The treatment or condition label here, explained by the study, means: approximately 18 received Ad26.COV2.S at low or high dose, single or two shots; five or six received placebo; per-sample allocation not given. Repertoires of vaccine and placebo recipients were sequenced from samples taken on day 63 after the first injection.

This sample comprised peripheral blood, obtained in a trial of Ad26.COV2.S vaccine versus placebo. These receptors were taken from a person aged 18-65 years who received the Ad26.COV2.S COVID-19 vaccine or a placebo.

The CDR3 protein is CAISESRGDGYTF. The DNA of the CDR3 is TGTGCCATCAGTGAATCCAGGGGCGATGGCTACACCTTC. The chain uses TRBV10-3 and TRBJ1-2; tentative D call: TRBD1 (6 bases). In germline, CDR1 is ENHRY, CDR2 SYGVKD. The V gene lost 3 bases and the J gene lost 6 bases, with 11 bases spanning the gap. The CDR3 runs 13 residues.

The chain joins TRBV6-2 or TRBV6-3 to TRBJ2-7, with TRBD2 as a possible D gene (6 bases). V was shortened by 0 bases and J by 5 bases, with 17 bases between the two germline ends. Germline V CDR1 and CDR2: MNHEY, SVGEGT. The CDR3 consists of 16 residues. CDR3 loop: CASSYSLGTSQHEQYF. The CDR3 DNA is TGTGCCAGCAGTTACTCGCTAGGGACTTCTCAACACGAGCAGTACTTC.

The sample holds one count of this clone. The J gene is TRBJ1-5, the V gene TRBV12-3 or TRBV12-4; TRBD1 is a possible D gene (5 bases). The CDR3 contains 13 residues. Trimming stripped 6 bases from V and 6 bases from J, with 12 bases between. CDR3 in DNA: TGTGCCAGCAGCCCAGGGTACGCTCAGCCCCAGCATTTT. Its protein is CASSPGYAQPQHF.

The chain combines TRBV7-8 with TRBJ1-1; possibly TRBD1 for D (6 bases). Germline CDR1 SGHVS, CDR2 FQNEAQ. Trimming removed 1 base from V and 2 bases from J, with 17 bases in between. CDR3 length equals 17 residues. CDR3 residues: CASSLERRGDGNTEAFF. In DNA form, the CDR3 reads TGTGCCAGCAGCTTAGAGCGCAGGGGAGACGGTAACACTGAAGCTTTCTTT.

The chain carries TRBV7-9 and TRBJ2-5; 7 nucleotides align to TRBD1. V lost 5 bases, J lost 4 bases, and 4 bases stayed unmatched. The CDR3 length is 13 residues. Germline V gives CDR1 SEHNR, CDR2 FQNEAQ (reference sequence). CDR3 bases: TGTGCCAGCAGCCCTCGACAGGGAGAGACCCAGTACTTC. Encoded protein: CASSPRQGETQYF.

The chain has TRBV29-1 and TRBJ2-7, with D possibly being TRBD1 (5 bases). Between the trimmed V and J ends, which lost 7 bases and 0 bases, there was a span of 13 bases. The germline CDR1 and CDR2 sequences are SQVTM and ANQGSEA. The CDR3 sequence is 13 residues long. CDR3 sequence (DNA): TGCAGCGCTAAAACTGGGGCCTCCTACGAGCAGTACTTC. This translates into CSAKTGASYEQYF.

The CDR3 sequence: CASSVGWTSGKYEQYF. CDR3 in DNA: TGTGCCAGCAGCGTAGGATGGACTAGCGGGAAGTACGAGCAGTACTTC. The genes are TRBV9 and TRBJ2-7; 12 positions agree with TRBD2. Germline V gene sequence: CDR1 SGDLS, CDR2 YYNGEE. Unmatched junction bases numbered 5, after V lost 0 bases and J lost 4 bases. This CDR3 is built from 16 residues. Full variable domain (remainder filled in from reference TRBV9 and TRBJ2-7): DSGVTQTPKHLITATGQRVTLRCSPRSGDLSVYWYQQSLDQGLQFLIQYYNGEERAKGNILERFSAQQFPDLHSELNLSSLELGDSALYFCASSVGWTSGKYEQYFGPGTRLTVT.

The chain joins TRBV25-1 to TRBJ2-7, with 9 bases that match TRBD1. Germline values: CDR1 MGHDK, CDR2 SYGVNS. CDR3 size: 17 residues. Trimming removed 4 bases from V and 7 bases from J; junction bases left unmatched: 17. CDR3 in amino acids: CASSASTDRGFSGEQYF. The CDR3 DNA is TGTGCCAGCAGTGCCTCCACCGACAGGGGGTTCTCTGGTGAGCAGTACTTC.

The chain has TRBV14 and TRBJ1-6, with D perhaps matching TRBD1 (5 bases). This CDR3 comprises 17 residues. Germline V CDR1 and CDR2: SGHDN, FVKESK. The V end lost 4 bases, the J end lost 7 bases, and 20 bases lay between the germline ends. Here the CDR3 DNA reads TGTGCCAGCAGCCTCCACTCCAGAGACAGACCAAATTCACCCCTCCACTTT. Translated, it gives CASSLHSRDRPNSPLHF. The entire variable domain, with the rest obtained from reference TRBV14 and TRBJ1-6, is as follows: EAGVTQFPSHSVIEKGQTVTLRCDPISGHDNLYWYRRVMGKEIKFLLHFVKESKQDESGMPNNRFLAERTGGTYSTLKVQPAELEDSGVYFCASSLHSRDRPNSPLHFGNGTRLTVT.

The rearrangement joins TRBV25-1 to TRBJ1-1; D call uncertain. V lost 2 bases, J lost 2 bases, and 9 bases lay in between. Germline V gene data show CDR1 as MGHDK and CDR2 as SYGVNS. The CDR3 covers 14 residues. The CDR3 sequence: CASSELGGNTEAFF. In DNA, the CDR3 is TGTGCCAGCAGTGAACTCGGAGGCAACACTGAAGCTTTCTTT. The whole variable domain, filled in from reference TRBV25-1 and TRBJ1-1, reads EADIYQTPRYLVIGTGKKITLECSQTMGHDKMYWYQQDPGMELHLIHYSYGVNSTEKGDLSSESTVSRIRTEHFPLTLESARPSHTSQYLCASSELGGNTEAFFGQGTRLTVV.

V usage is TRBV27 and J usage is TRBJ2-7; 15 nucleotides agree with TRBD2. V dropped 6 bases and J dropped 1; count of bases not matched to a gene: 7. The CDR3 has 17 residues. Per the germline V gene, CDR1 is MNHEY and CDR2 is SMNVEV (reference sequence). CDR3 sequence: CASRWTSGGGISYEQYF. DNA for the CDR3: TGTGCCAGCAGATGGACTAGCGGGGGGGGAATTTCCTACGAGCAGTACTTC.

The rearrangement uses TRBV7-2 and TRBJ2-1; D gene uncertain. Germline V gene lookup returns CDR1 SGHTA and CDR2 FQGNSA. This CDR3 contains 16 residues. V lost 1 base and J lost 3, with 13 bases in between. The CDR3 here is CASSLGPGLGYNEQFF. CDR3 bases: TGTGCCAGCAGCTTAGGTCCCGGGTTAGGCTACAATGAGCAGTTCTTC.

V is TRBV7-3 and J is TRBJ2-7; no firm D call. CDR1 is SGHTA and CDR2 is FQGTGA in the germline V gene. This CDR3 spans 13 amino acids. The V end was cut by 0 bases, the J end by 2 bases, with 5 bases between. The CDR3 loop is CASSLTSAYEQYF. As DNA, the CDR3 is TGTGCCAGCAGCTTAACCTCGGCCTACGAGCAGTACTTC.

This rearrangement joins TRBV7-9 to TRBJ2-2; 8 nucleotides align to TRBD2. The V gene's germline CDR1 is SEHNR and CDR2 FQNEAQ (reference sequence). Trimming removed 5 bases from V and 4 bases from J; junction bases left unmatched: 12. The CDR3 has 17 amino acids. CDR3 sequence: CASSQPRGRSFTGELFF. CDR3 nucleotides: TGTGCCAGCAGCCAGCCGCGCGGGAGGTCTTTCACCGGGGAGCTGTTTTTT.

This chain joins TRBV18 and TRBJ2-2; D not resolved. Trimming pared 0 bases from V and 4 bases from J, leaving 3 bases between. This CDR3 spans 13 amino acids. CDR1 and CDR2 from the germline V gene are KGHSH and LQKENI. CDR3 DNA sequence: TGTGCCAGCTCACCACCTGGCACCGGGGAGCTGTTTTTT. This gives the protein CASSPPGTGELFF.

The rearrangement uses TRBV27 and TRBJ2-1, with 10 bases lining up with TRBD2. CDR3 length: 16 residues. In germline, CDR1 is MNHEY, CDR2 SMNVEV (reference sequence). V trimming: 8 bases; J trimming: 1 base; junction bases outside the gene matches: 8. The chain's CDR3 is CASGGLAGESYNEQFF. The CDR3 bases are TGTGCCAGCGGCGGCCTAGCGGGAGAATCCTACAATGAGCAGTTCTTC.

V usage is TRBV3-1 (or the pseudogene TRBV3-2) and J usage is TRBJ2-7; the match to TRBD1 covers 8 bases. The germline CDR1 and CDR2 sequences are LGHDT and YNNKEL (reference sequence). V lost 4 bases to trimming and J lost 5 bases; unmatched junction nucleotides: 4. The CDR3 is made up of 13 amino acids. As DNA, the CDR3 is TGTGCCAGCAGCCGAGACAGGGGAGACGAGCAGTACTTC. It encodes CASSRDRGDEQYF.

The chain couples TRBV9 to TRBJ2-3; 15 bases align to TRBD2. This CDR3 has 17 amino acids. V lost 4 bases to trimming and J lost 1 base; unmatched junction nucleotides: 4. The germline gives CDR1 SGDLS, CDR2 YYNGEE. The CDR3 nucleotides read TGTGCCAGCAGCCCGGGACTAGCGGGAGGTGGCACAGATACGCAGTATTTT. Its protein product is CASSPGLAGGGTDTQYF.

This clone has only a few counts. The rearrangement joins TRBV27 to TRBJ2-1, with TRBD2 as a possible D gene (6 bases). The V and J ends lost 9 bases and 7 bases respectively, with 22 bases between them. The CDR3 has 15 amino acids. Germline values: CDR1 MNHEY, CDR2 SMNVEV (reference sequence). The CDR3 nucleotides read TGTGCCAGTAGCCCGGGACTCAAGAGACCTAATGAGCAGTTCTTC. Encoded protein: CASSPGLKRPNEQFF.

The genes are TRBV28 and TRBJ1-4; tentative D call: TRBD1 (5 bases). Germline-derived CDR1 and CDR2 are MDHEN and SYDVKM. Trimming left V 3 bases short and J 4 bases short, with 12 bases between. The CDR3 consists of 15 residues. CDR3 protein: CASSLGDRNNEKLFF. Here the CDR3 DNA reads TGTGCCAGCAGTTTGGGAGACAGAAATAATGAAAAACTGTTTTTT.

For the CDR3, the DNA is TGTGCCAGCTCACCAAGGGTCTACACAGATACGCAGTATTTT. Protein product: CASSPRVYTDTQYF. This chain connects TRBV18 to TRBJ2-3; D gene uncertain. V dropped 2 bases and J dropped 2 bases, with 8 bases sitting between them. The CDR3 has 14 amino acids. Germline values: CDR1 KGHSH, CDR2 LQKENI.

V usage is TRBV11-2 and J usage is TRBJ2-7; D is perhaps TRBD1 (6 bases). Germline V gives CDR1 SGHAT, CDR2 FQNNGV. The CDR3 loop spans 15 amino acids. V gave up 2 bases and J gave up 3 bases, with 14 bases separating them. Here the CDR3 DNA reads TGTGCCAGCAGCTTAAGTAGGATCAGGGGCTACGAGCAGTACTTC. This translates into CASSLSRIRGYEQYF. The whole variable domain, filled in from reference TRBV11-2 and TRBJ2-7, reads EAGVAQSPRYKIIEKRQSVAFWCNPISGHATLYWYQQILGQGPKLLIQFQNNGVVDDSQLPKDRFSAERLKGVDSTLKIQPAKLEDSAVYLCASSLSRIRGYEQYFGPGTRLTVT.

The chain is built from TRBV5-1 and TRBJ2-3; 10 bases line up with TRBD2. The CDR3 totals 16 residues. Losses at the gene ends were 4 bases for V and 1 base for J; bases not matched to a gene: 6. Germline values: CDR1 SGHRS, CDR2 YFSETQ. In DNA form, the CDR3 reads TGCGCCAGCAGCCCCAGGACTAGCGGACGCACAGATACGCAGTATTTT. Its translation is CASSPRTSGRTDTQYF.

This sequence joins TRBV28 and TRBJ1-2; no firm D call. V was pared by 5 bases and J by 6 bases, with 25 bases between. The CDR3 consists of 17 residues. Germline V gene data show CDR1 as MDHEN and CDR2 as SYDVKM. CDR3 nucleotide sequence: TGTGCCAGCAGTCCCACCCACTCGACTGCCAGGCTTCATGGCTACACCTTC. It yields the protein CASSPTHSTARLHGYTF.

The chain has TRBV19 and TRBJ2-7, with 8 bases matching TRBD1. Per germline, CDR1 LNHDA and CDR2 SQIVND (reference sequence). The length of the CDR3 is 14 residues. V dropped 5 bases and J dropped 3; count of bases not matched to a gene: 6. The CDR3 protein is CASSARTGNYEQYF. The CDR3 DNA reads as TGTGCCAGTAGTGCGCGGACAGGGAACTACGAGCAGTACTTC.